This passage covers 19 T cell receptor beta chains from one sample sequenced in a study of T cells in Graves' hyperthyroidism and ophthalmopathy. The TCR beta CDR3 regions underwent amplification using RNA transcripts as the source. Initially, a first-round RT-PCR of the TCR CDR3 employed the HTBI primer set. From the multiplex PCR reads, TCRdb called clonotypes with MiXCR, one entry per CDR3 protein. The table includes some 200,000 distinct CDR3 sequences, about a sixth detected once. Material: blood. Source of these receptors: a woman in her forties or fifties with Graves' hyperthyroidism.

This clonotype was counted at least ten times. V usage is TRBV5-1 and J usage is TRBJ2-1, with 14 bases that match TRBD2. The germline CDR1 and CDR2 sequences are SGHRS and YFSETQ. This CDR3 spans 15 amino acids. Trimming took 5 bases from V and 10 from J; bases not matched to a gene: 8. The CDR3 region has the DNA TGCGCCAGCAGGTCAGGACTAGCGGGAGGTAACGAGCAGTTCTTC. Amino acid sequence: CASRSGLAGGNEQFF.

CDR3 nucleotide sequence: TGTGCCAGCAGCTTGGACAGTGCAACTAATGAAAAACTGTTTTTT. This translates into CASSLDSATNEKLFF. The genes are TRBV5-5 and TRBJ1-4; no firm D call. Trimming removed 0 bases at V and 0 bases at J, with 6 bases between. The CDR3 totals 15 residues. Germline V lookup: CDR1 SGHKS, CDR2 YYEKEE (reference sequence).

This clonotype was counted between two and nine times. The rearrangement joins TRBV11-3 to TRBJ2-4, with D unresolved. The CDR3 runs 16 residues. Germline CDR1 SGHNT, CDR2 YENEEA. The V and J ends lost 5 bases and 0 bases respectively, with 14 bases between them. The CDR3 region is CASSPPGGEAKNIQYF. CDR3 DNA: TGTGCCAGCAGCCCCCCGGGTGGGGAAGCCAAAAACATTCAGTACTTC.

This clonotype was detected many times. V gene TRBV29-1 combines with J gene TRBJ1-1; 7 nucleotides agree with TRBD1. The J segment lost 4 bases and the V segment lost 3 bases, leaving 5 bases of the junction unmatched. The length of the CDR3 is 13 residues. Germline V gives CDR1 SQVTM, CDR2 ANQGSEA. In DNA, the CDR3 is TGCAGCGTTGAGGCAGGGGGACGCACTGAAGCTTTCTTT. The encoded protein is CSVEAGGRTEAFF.

In this sample, this clonotype turned up many times. The genes are TRBV10-1 and TRBJ2-3, with 8 bases lining up with TRBD2. Germline V CDR1 and CDR2: WNHNN, SYGVQD (reference sequence). The J segment lost 4 bases and the V segment lost 3 bases, leaving 3 bases of the junction unmatched. CDR3 length: 14 amino acids. CDR3 nucleotides: TGCGCCAGCAGTGATCTAGCGGGTCCAGATACGCAGTATTTT. Translated, it gives CASSDLAGPDTQYF.

Many counts were recorded for this clonotype. V and J are TRBV11-2 and TRBJ2-7; D ambiguous. The CDR3 loop spans 16 amino acids. V lost 1 base, J lost 2 bases, and 15 bases lay in between. Germline V gene lookup returns CDR1 SGHAT and CDR2 FQNNGV. CDR3 nucleotides: TGTGCCAGCAGCTTAGGGTTTTTCGGCAACACCTACGAGCAGTACTTC. Translating gives CASSLGFFGNTYEQYF. The full variable domain, completed using reference TRBV11-2 and TRBJ2-7, is EAGVAQSPRYKIIEKRQSVAFWCNPISGHATLYWYQQILGQGPKLLIQFQNNGVVDDSQLPKDRFSAERLKGVDSTLKIQPAKLEDSAVYLCASSLGFFGNTYEQYFGPGTRLTVT.

There are many counts of this clonotype. The rearrangement uses TRBV20-1 and TRBJ1-3; possible D gene TRBD1, 6 bases. The CDR3 length is 15 residues. V was clipped by 3 bases and J by 2 bases, with 14 bases between them. Germline CDR1 and CDR2: DFQATT and SNEGSKA (reference sequence). The CDR3 here is CSASALGAAGNTIYF. CDR3 bases: TGCAGTGCTAGCGCTCTGGGGGCTGCTGGAAACACCATATATTTT.

This clonotype was seen a few times. The chain is built from TRBV9 and TRBJ2-7; D perhaps matches TRBD1 (6 bases). V lost 2 bases, J lost 0 bases, and 9 bases lay in between. The CDR3 contains 14 residues. CDR1 is SGDLS, CDR2 YYNGEE, per germline. The CDR3 coding sequence is TGTGCCAGCAGCGTCACAGGGAACTCCTACGAGCAGTACTTC. It is translated as CASSVTGNSYEQYF.

There are a few counts of this clonotype. The V and J genes are TRBV7-2 and TRBJ2-7; 10 bases line up with TRBD2. Germline values: CDR1 SGHTA, CDR2 FQGNSA. The CDR3 totals 15 residues. With V trimmed by 5 bases and J by 2 bases, 6 bases remained unmatched. As DNA, the CDR3 is TGTGCCAGCAGCGGGAGACTAGCGGGTACCTACGAGCAGTACTTC. This encodes CASSGRLAGTYEQYF.

This clonotype occurred many times. The rearrangement uses TRBV6-2 or TRBV6-3 and TRBJ2-1; 11 bases are shared with TRBD2. CDR1 is MNHEY, CDR2 SVGEGT, per germline. The CDR3 covers 15 residues. V gave up 5 bases and J gave up 6 bases; unmatched junction bases: 6. CDR3 in amino acids: CASSGGLAGVNEQFF. In DNA, the CDR3 is TGTGCCAGCAGTGGCGGACTAGCGGGCGTCAATGAGCAGTTCTTC.

This clonotype was seen ten or more times. This chain connects TRBV12-3 or TRBV12-4 to TRBJ1-5; D call uncertain. V shed 7 bases and J shed 0 bases, with 10 bases lying between them. This CDR3 is built from 14 residues. CDR3 loop: CASKGPYSNQPQHF. The DNA for the CDR3 is TGTGCCAGCAAGGGTCCATATAGCAATCAGCCCCAGCATTTT.

The DNA for the CDR3 is TGCGCCAGCAGCATAGAGGATTCAGGGGATTCACCCCTCCACTTT. Translation: CASSIEDSGDSPLHF. The J gene is TRBJ1-6, the V gene TRBV5-1; perhaps TRBD1 as D (6 bases). The CDR3 is made up of 15 amino acids. With 4 bases removed from V and 8 bases from J, the gap between germline ends came to 16 bases. Germline V gives CDR1 SGHRS, CDR2 YFSETQ.

This clonotype appeared many times. The junction differs from germline at one of its ends, possibly a read error. The gene calls are TRBV7-9 and TRBJ2-5; 9 positions match TRBD2. Germline loops: CDR1 SEHNR, CDR2 FQNEAQ (reference sequence). The CDR3 is made up of 15 amino acids. CDR3 sequence (DNA): TGTGCCAGCAGCCACATAGCGGGAGCTCAAGGGACCCAGTACTTC. Translation: CASSHIAGAQGTQYF.

The chain joins TRBV4-1 to TRBJ1-5; TRBD1 matches 8 bases. V was pared by 0 bases and J by 4 bases, with 11 bases of the junction left unmatched. Germline V gene sequence: CDR1 MGHRA, CDR2 YSYEKL. The CDR3 runs to 18 residues. CDR3 nucleotide sequence: TGCGCCAGCAGCCAAGACGGGACAGGAGACTTGGGGAATCAGCCCCAGCATTTT. Encoded protein: CASSQDGTGDLGNQPQHF.

This clonotype was seen many times. The V call is TRBV12-5, the J call TRBJ2-3; 10 bases agree with TRBD2. The CDR3 runs to 18 residues. Looked up from germline, CDR1 is LGHNT and CDR2 is FRNRAP. V gave up 0 bases and J gave up 4 bases; unmatched junction bases: 10. CDR3 DNA sequence: TGTGCTAGTGGTTTGGTACCTTCCCTAGCGGGAGTTCCAGATACGCAGTATTTT. Its translation is CASGLVPSLAGVPDTQYF.

This clonotype was observed a few times. This chain links TRBV5-5 with TRBJ1-4, with 7 bases identical to TRBD1. Germline assignment: CDR1 SGHKS and CDR2 YYEKEE (reference sequence). J gave up 7 bases and V 2 bases, and 17 bases lay outside the gene matches. CDR3 length: 18 amino acids. The CDR3: CASSLHAFRDSNGEKLFF. As DNA, the CDR3 is TGTGCCAGCAGCTTACACGCTTTTCGGGACAGCAATGGTGAAAAACTGTTTTTT.

This clonotype was seen at least ten times. The J gene is TRBJ2-3, the V gene TRBV3-1; D might be TRBD2 (5 bases). Trimming pared 1 base from V and 2 bases from J, leaving 13 bases between. CDR3 length: 16 amino acids. CDR1 is LGHDT, CDR2 YNNKEL, per germline (reference sequence). The CDR3 protein is CASSQVVGVPTDTQYF. The CDR3, as DNA: TGTGCCAGCAGCCAAGTGGTGGGAGTCCCCACAGATACGCAGTATTTT.

Concerning this clonotype itself: This could be a read error, since a much larger clone is one nucleotide away. V usage is TRBV30 and J usage is TRBJ2-1; the match to TRBD2 covers 10 bases. V lost 3 bases and J lost 5; bases outside the gene matches: 7. CDR1 and CDR2 from the germline V gene are GTSNPN and SVGIG (reference sequence). The CDR3 runs to 15 residues. Written as DNA, the CDR3 is TGTGCCTGGAGCCCCCCCGGGACTAGCGACAATGAGCAGTTCTTC. Translation: CAWSPPGTSDNEQFF.

In this sample, this clonotype turned up many times. The genes are TRBV7-2 and TRBJ2-7; 8 bases line up with TRBD2. CDR1 SGHTA and CDR2 FQGNSA come from the germline V gene. Trimming removed 0 bases from V and 4 bases from J; junction bases left unmatched: 5. The CDR3 has 15 amino acids. The CDR3 bases are TGTGCCAGCAGCTTAGCTAGCGGGGAACAATACGAGCAGTACTTC. Protein sequence: CASSLASGEQYEQYF.